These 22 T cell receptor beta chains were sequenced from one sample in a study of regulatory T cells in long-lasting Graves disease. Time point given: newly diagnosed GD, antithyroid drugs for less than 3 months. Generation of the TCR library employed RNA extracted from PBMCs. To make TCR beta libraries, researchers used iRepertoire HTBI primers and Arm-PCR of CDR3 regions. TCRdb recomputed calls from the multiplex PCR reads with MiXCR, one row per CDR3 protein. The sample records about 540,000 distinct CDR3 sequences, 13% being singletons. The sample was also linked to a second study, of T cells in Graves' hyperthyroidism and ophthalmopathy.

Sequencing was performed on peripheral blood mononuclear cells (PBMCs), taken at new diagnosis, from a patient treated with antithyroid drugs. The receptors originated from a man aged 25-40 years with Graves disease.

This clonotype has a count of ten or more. CDR3 region: CASRETSEAFF. In DNA, the CDR3 is TGTGCCAGCAGGGAAACGAGTGAAGCTTTCTTT. The chain carries TRBV7-8 and TRBJ1-1; D uncertain. From germline, CDR1 is SGHVS and CDR2 FQNEAQ. The CDR3 spans 11 residues. The ends were cut back, 6 bases at V and 7 bases at J, with 9 bases in the middle.

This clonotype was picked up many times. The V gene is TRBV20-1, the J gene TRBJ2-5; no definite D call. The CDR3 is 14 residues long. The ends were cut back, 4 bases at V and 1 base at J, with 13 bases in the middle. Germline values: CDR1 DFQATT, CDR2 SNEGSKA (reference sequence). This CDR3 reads CSATLAASQETQYF. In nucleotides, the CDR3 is TGCAGTGCTACCCTTGCGGCTAGCCAAGAGACCCAGTACTTC.

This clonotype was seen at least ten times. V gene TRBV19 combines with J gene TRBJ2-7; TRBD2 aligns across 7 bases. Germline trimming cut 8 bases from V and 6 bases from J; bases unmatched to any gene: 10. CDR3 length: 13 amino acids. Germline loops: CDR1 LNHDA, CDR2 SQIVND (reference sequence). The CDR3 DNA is TGTGCCAGTCAAGAGGCGGGAGAACTCGAGCAGTACTTC. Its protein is CASQEAGELEQYF.

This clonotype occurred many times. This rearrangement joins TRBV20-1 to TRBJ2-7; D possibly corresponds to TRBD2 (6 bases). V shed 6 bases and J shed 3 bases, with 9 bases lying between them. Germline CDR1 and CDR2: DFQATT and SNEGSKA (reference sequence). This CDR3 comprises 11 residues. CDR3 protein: CSAGGNYEQYF. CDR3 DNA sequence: TGCAGTGCGGGCGGGAACTACGAGCAGTACTTC.

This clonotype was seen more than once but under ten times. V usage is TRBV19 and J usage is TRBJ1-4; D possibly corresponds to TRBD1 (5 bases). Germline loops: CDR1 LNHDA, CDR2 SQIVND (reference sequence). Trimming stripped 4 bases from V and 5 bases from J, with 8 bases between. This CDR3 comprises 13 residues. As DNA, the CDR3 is TGTGCCAGTAGTACGCGACAGAATGAAAAACTGTTTTTT. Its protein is CASSTRQNEKLFF.

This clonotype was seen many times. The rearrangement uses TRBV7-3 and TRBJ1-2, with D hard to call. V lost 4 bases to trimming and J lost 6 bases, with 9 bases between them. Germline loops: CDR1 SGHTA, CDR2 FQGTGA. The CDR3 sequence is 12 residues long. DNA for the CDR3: TGTGCCAGCAGCTCTTCAATGGATGGCTACACCTTC. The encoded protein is CASSSSMDGYTF.

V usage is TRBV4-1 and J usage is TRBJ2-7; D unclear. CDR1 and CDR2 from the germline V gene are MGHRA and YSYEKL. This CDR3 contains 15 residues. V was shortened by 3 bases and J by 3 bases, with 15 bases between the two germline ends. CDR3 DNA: TGCGCCAGCAGCCAGCCTCGAGCACTCCTCTACGAGCAGTACTTC. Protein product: CASSQPRALLYEQYF.

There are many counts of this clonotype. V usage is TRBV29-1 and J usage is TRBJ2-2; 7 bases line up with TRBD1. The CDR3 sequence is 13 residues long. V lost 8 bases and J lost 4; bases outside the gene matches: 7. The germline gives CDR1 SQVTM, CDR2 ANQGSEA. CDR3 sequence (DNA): TGCAGCACCGGGACAGTTGGCACCGGGGAGCTGTTTTTT. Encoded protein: CSTGTVGTGELFF.

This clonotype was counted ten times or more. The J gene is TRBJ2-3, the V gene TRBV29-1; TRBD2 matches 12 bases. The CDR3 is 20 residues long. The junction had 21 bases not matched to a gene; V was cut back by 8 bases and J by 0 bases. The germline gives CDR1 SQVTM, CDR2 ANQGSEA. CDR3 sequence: CSFRTGSLLAGGPSTDTQYF. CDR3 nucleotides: TGCAGCTTCCGGACAGGTAGCTTGCTAGCGGGAGGGCCGAGCACAGATACGCAGTATTTT.

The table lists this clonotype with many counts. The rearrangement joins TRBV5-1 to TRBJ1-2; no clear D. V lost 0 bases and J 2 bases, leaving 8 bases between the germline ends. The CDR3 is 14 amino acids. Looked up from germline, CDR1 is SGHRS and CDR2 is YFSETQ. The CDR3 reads CASSLVAGNYGYTF. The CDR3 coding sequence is TGCGCCAGCAGCTTGGTGGCCGGGAACTATGGCTACACCTTC.

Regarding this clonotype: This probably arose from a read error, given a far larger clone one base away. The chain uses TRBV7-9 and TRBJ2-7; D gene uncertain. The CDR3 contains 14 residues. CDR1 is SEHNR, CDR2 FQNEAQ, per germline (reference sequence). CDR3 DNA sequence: TGTGCCAGCAGTCCCAGCAGCAGAGTATACGGGCAGTACTTC. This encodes CASSPSSRVYGQYF.

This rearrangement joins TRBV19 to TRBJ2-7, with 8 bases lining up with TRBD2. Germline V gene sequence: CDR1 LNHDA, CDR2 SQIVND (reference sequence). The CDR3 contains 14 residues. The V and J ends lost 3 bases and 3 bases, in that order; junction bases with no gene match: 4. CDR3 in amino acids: CASSMAAGGYEQYF. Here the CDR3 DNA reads TGTGCCAGTAGTATGGCGGCGGGAGGCTACGAGCAGTACTTC.

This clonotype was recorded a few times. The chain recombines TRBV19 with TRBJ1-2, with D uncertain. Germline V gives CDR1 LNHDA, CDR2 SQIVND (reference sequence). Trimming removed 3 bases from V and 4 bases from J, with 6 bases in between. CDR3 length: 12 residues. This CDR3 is CASSMARYGYTF. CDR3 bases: TGTGCCAGTAGTATGGCCCGCTATGGCTACACCTTC.

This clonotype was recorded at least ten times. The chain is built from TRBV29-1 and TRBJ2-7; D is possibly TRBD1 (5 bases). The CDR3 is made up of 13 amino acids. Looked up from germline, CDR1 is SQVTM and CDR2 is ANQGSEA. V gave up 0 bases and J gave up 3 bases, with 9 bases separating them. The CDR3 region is CSVEDPRDYEQYF. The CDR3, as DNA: TGCAGCGTTGAAGATCCCAGGGACTACGAGCAGTACTTC.

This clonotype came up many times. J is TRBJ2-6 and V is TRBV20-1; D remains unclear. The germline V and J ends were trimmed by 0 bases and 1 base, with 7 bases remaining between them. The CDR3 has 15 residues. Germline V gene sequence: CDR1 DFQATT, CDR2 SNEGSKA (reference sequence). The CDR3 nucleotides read TGCAGTGCTAGAGAATATGGGTCTGGGGCCAACGTCCTGACTTTC. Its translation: CSAREYGSGANVLTF.

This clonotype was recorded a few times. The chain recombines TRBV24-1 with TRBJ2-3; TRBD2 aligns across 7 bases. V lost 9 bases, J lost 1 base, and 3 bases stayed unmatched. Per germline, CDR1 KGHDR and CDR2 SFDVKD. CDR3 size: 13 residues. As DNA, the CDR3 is TGTGCCACCCGCGGGAGCGGCACAGATACGCAGTATTTT. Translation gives CATRGSGTDTQYF.

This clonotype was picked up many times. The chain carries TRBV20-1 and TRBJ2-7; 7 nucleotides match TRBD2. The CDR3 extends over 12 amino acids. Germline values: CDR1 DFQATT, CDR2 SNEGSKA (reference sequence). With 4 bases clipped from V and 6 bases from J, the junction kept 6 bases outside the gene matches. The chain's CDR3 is CSATIGRGEQYF. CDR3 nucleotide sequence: TGCAGTGCTACAATTGGGAGGGGCGAGCAGTACTTC.

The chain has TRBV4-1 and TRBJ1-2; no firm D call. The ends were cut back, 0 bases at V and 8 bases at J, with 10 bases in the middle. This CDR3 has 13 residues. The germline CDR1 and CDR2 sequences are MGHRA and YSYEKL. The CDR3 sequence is CASSQDISGGYTF. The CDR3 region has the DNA TGCGCCAGCAGCCAAGATATCTCGGGAGGCTACACCTTC.

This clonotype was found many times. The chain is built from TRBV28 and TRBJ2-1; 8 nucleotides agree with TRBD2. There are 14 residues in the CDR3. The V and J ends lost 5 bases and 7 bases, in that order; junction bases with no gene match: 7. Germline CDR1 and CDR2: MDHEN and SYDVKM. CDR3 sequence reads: CASSATSVRNEQFF. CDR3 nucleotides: TGTGCCAGCAGTGCGACTAGCGTTCGGAATGAGCAGTTCTTC.

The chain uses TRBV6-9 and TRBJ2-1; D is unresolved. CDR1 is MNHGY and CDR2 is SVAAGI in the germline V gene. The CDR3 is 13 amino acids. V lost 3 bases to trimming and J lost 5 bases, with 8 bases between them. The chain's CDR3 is CASSYDGDNEQFF. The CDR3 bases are TGTGCCAGCAGTTACGACGGAGACAATGAGCAGTTCTTC.

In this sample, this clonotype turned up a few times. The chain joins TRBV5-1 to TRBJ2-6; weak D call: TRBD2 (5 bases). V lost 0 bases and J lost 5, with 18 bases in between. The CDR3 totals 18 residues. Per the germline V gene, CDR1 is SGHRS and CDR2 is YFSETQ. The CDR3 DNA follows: TGCGCCAGCAGCTTGGGGGTAGCGATTGGCTCGTGGGCCAACGTCCTGACTTTC. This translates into CASSLGVAIGSWANVLTF.

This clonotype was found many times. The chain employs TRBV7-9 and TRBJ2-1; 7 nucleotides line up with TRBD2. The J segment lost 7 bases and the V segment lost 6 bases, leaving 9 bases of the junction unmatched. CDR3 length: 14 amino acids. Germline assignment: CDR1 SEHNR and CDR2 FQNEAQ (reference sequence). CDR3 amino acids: CASSLAGVGNEQFF. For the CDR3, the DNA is TGTGCCAGCAGTTTGGCGGGAGTTGGGAATGAGCAGTTCTTC.